A selection of T cell receptor beta chains follows, all from one sample in a study of naive and memory T cell subsets. Each CDR3 protein is one row after TCRdb ran MiXCR on the UMI-ligation and nested PCR reads. The sample shows 37,000 or so distinct CDR3 sequences, around 10% of them seen only once. Sequencing used skin, obtained from a tuberculin skin test site. These receptors were obtained from an adult in good health. Each CDR3 is given without its conserved first and last residue. Fields, in order: V gene, J gene, CDR3 protein.

TRBV6-5	TRBJ2-1	ASRTGLVNEQF
TRBV20-1	TRBJ2-7	SASWAGSYEQY
TRBV2	TRBJ1-2	ASIMDRGRGGNGYT
TRBV29-1	TRBJ2-2	SVGSQGFGGELF
TRBV12-3/TRBV12-4	TRBJ2-5	ASSPGQGWYQETQY
TRBV7-2	TRBJ2-7	ASSLDRSSYEQY
TRBV6-5	TRBJ2-1	ASSYQGRRSSYNEQF
TRBV2	TRBJ2-7	ASSEGTYSSYEQY
TRBV29-1	TRBJ2-7	SVKRQGAGEQY
TRBV5-1	TRBJ2-7	ASSVDRAYEQY
TRBV7-2	TRBJ2-7	ASSNELAGGLYEQY
TRBV29-1	TRBJ1-2	SVESSGRRGLGYT
TRBV20-1	TRBJ2-1	SARDKLGWEQF